This T cell receptor beta chain was sequenced for a study of radiotherapy plus CTLA-4 blockade in lung cancer. Study at large: Objective responses were recorded in around a sixth of patients, with disease control recorded in about 30%.

Some clones are missing from TCRdb's copy, which holds only in-frame ones; the method was immunoSEQ multiplex PCR. The sample has about 97,000 clones, under 85% seen once; the top ten hold about 3%. Germline-derived CDR1 and CDR2 are SNHLY and FYNNEI. The CDR3 is 16 amino acids. V lost 4 bases, J lost 4 bases, and 6 bases stayed unmatched. Enrolled patients, whose metastatic non-small-cell lung cancer was chemo-refractory, received focal radiation plus CTLA-4 blockade with ipilimumab. This chain uses TRBV2 with TRBJ2-5, with 13 nucleotides matching TRBD2. Sequenced material: peripheral blood, taken from a patient treated with radiotherapy plus ipilimumab. The sequence came from a human donor with non-small cell lung cancer who had a partial response to radiotherapy plus ipilimumab. Some clones in this sample may be carry-over from other donors' samples. In DNA form, the CDR3 reads TGTGCCAGCAGTGTTTTCGGACTAGCGGGAGTAGAGACCCAGTACTTC. This encodes CASSVFGLAGVETQYF.